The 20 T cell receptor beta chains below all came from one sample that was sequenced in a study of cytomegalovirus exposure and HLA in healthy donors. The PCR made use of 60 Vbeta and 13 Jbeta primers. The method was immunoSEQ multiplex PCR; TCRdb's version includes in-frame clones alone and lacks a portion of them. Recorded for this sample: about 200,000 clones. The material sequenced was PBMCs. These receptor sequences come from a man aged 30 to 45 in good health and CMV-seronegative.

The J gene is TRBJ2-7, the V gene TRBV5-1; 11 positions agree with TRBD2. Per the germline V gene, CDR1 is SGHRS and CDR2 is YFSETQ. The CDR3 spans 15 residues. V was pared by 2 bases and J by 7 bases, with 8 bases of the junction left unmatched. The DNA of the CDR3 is TGCGCCAGCAGCTTATTCCTAGCGGGGGGTCGGGAGCAGTACTTC. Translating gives CASSLFLAGGREQYF.

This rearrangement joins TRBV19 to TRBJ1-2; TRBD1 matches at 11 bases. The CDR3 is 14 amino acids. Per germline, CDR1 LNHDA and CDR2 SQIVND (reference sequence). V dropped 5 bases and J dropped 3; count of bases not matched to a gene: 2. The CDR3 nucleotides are TGTGCCAGTAGTCTGGACAGGGGGCACTATGGCTACACCTTC. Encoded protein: CASSLDRGHYGYTF.

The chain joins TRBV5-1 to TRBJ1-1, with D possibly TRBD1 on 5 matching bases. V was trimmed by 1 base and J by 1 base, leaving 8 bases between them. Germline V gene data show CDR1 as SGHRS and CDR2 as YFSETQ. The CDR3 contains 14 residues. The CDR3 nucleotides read TGCGCCAGCAGCTTGCGCCAGGGGAACACTGAAGCTTTCTTT. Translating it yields CASSLRQGNTEAFF.

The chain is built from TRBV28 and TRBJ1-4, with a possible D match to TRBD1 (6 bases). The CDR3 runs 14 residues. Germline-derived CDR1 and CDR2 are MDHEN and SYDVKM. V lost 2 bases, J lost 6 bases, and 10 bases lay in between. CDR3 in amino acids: CASSLRGLDEKLFF. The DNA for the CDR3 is TGTGCCAGCAGTTTAAGGGGGTTAGATGAAAAACTGTTTTTT.

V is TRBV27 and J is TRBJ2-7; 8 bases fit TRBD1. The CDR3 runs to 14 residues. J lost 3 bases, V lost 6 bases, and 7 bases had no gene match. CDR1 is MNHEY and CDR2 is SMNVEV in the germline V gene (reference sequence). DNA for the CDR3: TGTGCCAGCAGGAACCGGGACAGGAGCTACGAGCAGTACTTC. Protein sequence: CASRNRDRSYEQYF.

The CDR3 sequence is CASSPSAAISTDTQYF. For the CDR3, the DNA is TGTGCCAGCAGCCCCTCAGCGGCGATAAGCACAGATACGCAGTATTTT. V gene TRBV7-2 combines with J gene TRBJ2-3, with a tentative D call TRBD2 (5 bases). This CDR3 has 16 amino acids. The germline CDR1 and CDR2 sequences are SGHTA and FQGNSA. The V gene lost 5 bases and the J gene lost 0 bases, with 15 bases spanning the gap.

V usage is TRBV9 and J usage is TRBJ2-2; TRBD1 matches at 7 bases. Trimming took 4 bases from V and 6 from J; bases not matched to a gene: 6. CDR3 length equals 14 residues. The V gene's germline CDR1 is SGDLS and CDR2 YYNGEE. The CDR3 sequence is CASSPGQGAGELFF. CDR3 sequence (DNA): TGTGCCAGCAGCCCCGGGCAGGGGGCCGGGGAGCTGTTTTTT. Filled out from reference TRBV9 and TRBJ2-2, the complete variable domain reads DSGVTQTPKHLITATGQRVTLRCSPRSGDLSVYWYQQSLDQGLQFLIQYYNGEERAKGNILERFSAQQFPDLHSELNLSSLELGDSALYFCASSPGQGAGELFFGEGSRLTVL.

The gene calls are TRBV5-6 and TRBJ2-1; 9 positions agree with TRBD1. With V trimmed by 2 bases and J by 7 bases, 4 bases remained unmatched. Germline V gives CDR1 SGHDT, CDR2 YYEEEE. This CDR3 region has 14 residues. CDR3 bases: TGTGCCAGCAGCTTAACAGGGGGCCAGAATGAGCAGTTCTTC. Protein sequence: CASSLTGGQNEQFF.

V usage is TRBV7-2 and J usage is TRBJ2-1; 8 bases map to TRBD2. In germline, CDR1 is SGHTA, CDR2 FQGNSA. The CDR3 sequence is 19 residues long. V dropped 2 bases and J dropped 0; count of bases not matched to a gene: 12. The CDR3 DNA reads TGTGCCAGCAGCTTACGGGGGGGGCTAGTCGCGGTCTCCTACAATGAGCAGTTCTTC. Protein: CASSLRGGLVAVSYNEQFF.

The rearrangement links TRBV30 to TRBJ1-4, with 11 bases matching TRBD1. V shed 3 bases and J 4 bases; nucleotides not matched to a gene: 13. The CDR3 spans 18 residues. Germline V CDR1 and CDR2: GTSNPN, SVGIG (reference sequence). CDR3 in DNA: TGTGCCTGGAGAGAAAGTTGGACAGGGGGCTCTGGTAATGAAAAACTGTTTTTT. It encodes CAWRESWTGGSGNEKLFF.

The CDR3 coding sequence is TGCGCCAGCAGCTTGGATGAGGTGACAGGGGACCAAGAGACCCAGTACTTC. It is translated as CASSLDEVTGDQETQYF. This rearrangement joins TRBV5-1 to TRBJ2-5, with 8 bases lining up with TRBD1. V lost 0 bases to trimming and J lost 0 bases; unmatched junction nucleotides: 7. There are 17 residues in the CDR3. In germline, CDR1 is SGHRS, CDR2 YFSETQ.

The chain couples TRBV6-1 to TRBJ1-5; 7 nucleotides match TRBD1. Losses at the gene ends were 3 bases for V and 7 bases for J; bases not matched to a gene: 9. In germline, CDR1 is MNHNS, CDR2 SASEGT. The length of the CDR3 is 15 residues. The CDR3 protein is CASSERTGLGQPQHF. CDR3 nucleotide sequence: TGTGCCAGCAGTGAGCGGACAGGTCTAGGCCAGCCCCAGCATTTT.

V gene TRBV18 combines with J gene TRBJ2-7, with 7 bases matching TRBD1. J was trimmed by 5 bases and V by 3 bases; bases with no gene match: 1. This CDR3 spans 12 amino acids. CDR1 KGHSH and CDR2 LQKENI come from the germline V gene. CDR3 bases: TGTGCCAGCTCACCCAGGGGGAACGAGCAGTACTTC. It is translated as CASSPRGNEQYF.

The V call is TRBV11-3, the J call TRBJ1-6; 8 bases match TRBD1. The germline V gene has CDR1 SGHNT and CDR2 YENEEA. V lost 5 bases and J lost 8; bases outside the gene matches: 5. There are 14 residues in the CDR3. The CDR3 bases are TGTGCCAGCAGCCCGGACAGGGTGTATTCACCCCTCCACTTT. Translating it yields CASSPDRVYSPLHF. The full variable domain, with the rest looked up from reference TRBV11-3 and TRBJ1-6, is EAGVVQSPRYKIIEKKQPVAFWCNPISGHNTLYWYLQNLGQGPELLIRYENEEAVDDSQLPKDRFSAERLKGVDSTLKIQPAELGDSAVYLCASSPDRVYSPLHFGNGTRLTVT.

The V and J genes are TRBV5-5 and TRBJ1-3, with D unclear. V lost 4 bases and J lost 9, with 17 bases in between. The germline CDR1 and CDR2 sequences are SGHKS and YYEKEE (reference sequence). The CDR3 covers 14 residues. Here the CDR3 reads CASSGLPPRGTIYF. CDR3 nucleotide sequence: TGTGCCAGCAGCGGACTGCCCCCCCGGGGCACCATATATTTT. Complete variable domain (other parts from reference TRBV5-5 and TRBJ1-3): DAGVTQSPTHLIKTRGQQVTLRCSPISGHKSVSWYQQVLGQGPQFIFQYYEKEERGRGNFPDRFSARQFPNYSSELNVNALLLGDSALYLCASSGLPPRGTIYFGEGSWLTVV.

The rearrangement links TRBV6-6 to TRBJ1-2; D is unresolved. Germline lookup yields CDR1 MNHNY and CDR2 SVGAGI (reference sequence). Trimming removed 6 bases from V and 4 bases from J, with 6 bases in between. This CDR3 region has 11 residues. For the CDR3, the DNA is TGTGCCAGCAGGCAGTTCTATGGCTACACCTTC. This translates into CASRQFYGYTF.

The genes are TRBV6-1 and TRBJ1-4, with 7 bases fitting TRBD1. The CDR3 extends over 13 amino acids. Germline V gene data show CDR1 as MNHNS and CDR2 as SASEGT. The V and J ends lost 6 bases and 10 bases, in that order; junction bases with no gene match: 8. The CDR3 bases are TGTGCCAGCAGATGGACAGGTGTGGGAAAACTGTTTTTT. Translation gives CASRWTGVGKLFF.

For the CDR3, the DNA is TGTGCCGGCGGGACGCCGCGATCGCGTGGAAACACCATATATTTT. Amino acid sequence: CAGGTPRSRGNTIYF. The rearrangement links TRBV6-6 to TRBJ1-3; the D gene is possibly TRBD1 (5 bases). This CDR3 is 15 amino acids long. V shed 11 bases and J shed 3 bases, with 20 bases lying between them. Germline V gives CDR1 MNHNY, CDR2 SVGAGI (reference sequence).

CDR3 bases: TGTGCCTGGAGTGTCGACTGGCAAAACACCGGGGAGCTGTTTTTT. Its translation: CAWSVDWQNTGELFF. V and J are TRBV30 and TRBJ2-2; D not certain. This CDR3 is 15 amino acids long. V lost 0 bases, J lost 2 bases, and 10 bases lay in between. Per the germline V gene, CDR1 is GTSNPN and CDR2 is SVGIG (reference sequence).

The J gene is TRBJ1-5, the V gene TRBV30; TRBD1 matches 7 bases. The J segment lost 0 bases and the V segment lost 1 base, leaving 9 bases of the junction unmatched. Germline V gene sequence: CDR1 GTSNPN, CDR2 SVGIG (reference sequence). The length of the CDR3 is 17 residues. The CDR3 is CAWSADREYLSNQPQHF. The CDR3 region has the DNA TGTGCCTGGAGTGCCGACAGGGAGTACCTTAGCAATCAGCCCCAGCATTTT.